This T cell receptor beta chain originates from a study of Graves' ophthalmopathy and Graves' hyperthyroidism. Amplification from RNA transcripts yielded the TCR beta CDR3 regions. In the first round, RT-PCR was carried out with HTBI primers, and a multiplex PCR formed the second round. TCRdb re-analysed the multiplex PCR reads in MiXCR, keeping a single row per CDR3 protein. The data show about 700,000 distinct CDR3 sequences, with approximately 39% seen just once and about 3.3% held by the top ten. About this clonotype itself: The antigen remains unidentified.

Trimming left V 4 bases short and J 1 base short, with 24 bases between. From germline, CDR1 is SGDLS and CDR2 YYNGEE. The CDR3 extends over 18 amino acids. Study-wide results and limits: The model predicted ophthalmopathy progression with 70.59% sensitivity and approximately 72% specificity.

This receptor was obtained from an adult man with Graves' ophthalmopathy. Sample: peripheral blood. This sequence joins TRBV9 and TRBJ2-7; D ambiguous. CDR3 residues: CASSQDAPRAVPSYEQYF. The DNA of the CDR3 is TGTGCCAGCAGCCAAGATGCCCCTAGGGCGGTCCCATCCTACGAGCAGTACTTC.